This T cell receptor beta chain came from a study of T cell responses to AZD1222 COVID-19 vaccine. Findings and caveats of the study: Sampling captured repertoires only after the peak T cell response. Females outnumbered males among donors, who were mostly white British; clonal diversity was possibly underestimated.

The data were produced by immunoSEQ multiplex PCR, yet TCRdb's version contains in-frame clones alone and is incomplete. The profile shows some 160,000 clones, roughly 87% of them singletons. CDR1 and CDR2 (germline): LGHDT, YNNKEL (reference sequence). V lost 0 bases to trimming and J lost 9 bases, with 14 bases between them. The CDR3 is 15 residues long. A note on this clone: Its antigen is not identified.

The TCR was taken from an adult who received the AZD1222 COVID-19 vaccine. The specimen was peripheral blood, collected 28 days after the second AZD1222 dose. This chain joins TRBV3-1 (or the pseudogene TRBV3-2) and TRBJ1-4; D is ambiguous. CDR3 DNA: TGTGCCAGCAGCCAAGATTCCACGAGAGGTCAAAAACTGTTTTTT. It encodes CASSQDSTRGQKLFF.